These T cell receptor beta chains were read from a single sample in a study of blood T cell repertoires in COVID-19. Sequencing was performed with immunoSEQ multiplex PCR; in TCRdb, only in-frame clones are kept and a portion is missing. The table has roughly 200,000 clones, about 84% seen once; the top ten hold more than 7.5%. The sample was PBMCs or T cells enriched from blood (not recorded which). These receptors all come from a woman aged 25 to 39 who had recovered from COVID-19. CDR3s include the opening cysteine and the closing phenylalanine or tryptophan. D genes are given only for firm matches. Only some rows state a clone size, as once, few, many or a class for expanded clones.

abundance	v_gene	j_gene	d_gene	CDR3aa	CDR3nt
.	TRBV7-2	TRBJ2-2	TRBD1	CASSSGQANTGELFF	TGTGCCAGCAGCTCAGGACAGGCGAACACCGGGGAGCTGTTTTTT
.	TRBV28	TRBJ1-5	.	CASSPGGGGRDNQPQHF	TGTGCCAGCAGTCCCGGGGGCGGGGGGCGCGACAATCAGCCCCAGCATTTT
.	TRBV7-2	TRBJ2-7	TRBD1	CASSLMQGQFYEQYF	TGTGCCAGCAGCTTAATGCAGGGACAGTTTTACGAGCAGTACTTC
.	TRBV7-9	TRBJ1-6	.	CASSYLGVGSPLHF	TGTGCCAGCAGCTACCTCGGGGTAGGTTCACCCCTCCACTTT
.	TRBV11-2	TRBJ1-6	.	CASSRTNSQGSPLHF	TGTGCCAGCAGCCGAACAAATTCACAGGGATCACCCCTCCACTTT
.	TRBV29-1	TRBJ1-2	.	CSVADYGYTF	TGCAGCGTTGCGGACTATGGCTACACCTTC
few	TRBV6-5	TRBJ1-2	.	CASSYSVDRPVGYTF	TGTGCCAGCAGTTACTCGGTTGACAGACCCGTGGGCTACACCTTC
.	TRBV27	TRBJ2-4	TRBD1	CASSTRTGRFNIQYF	TGTGCCAGCAGTACCAGGACAGGGAGGTTCAACATTCAGTACTTC
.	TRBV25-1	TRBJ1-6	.	CASSEYRENNSPLHF	TGTGCCAGCAGTGAATATCGGGAGAACAATTCACCCCTCCACTTT
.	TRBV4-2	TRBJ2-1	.	CASSQDGQGSYNEQFF	TGTGCCAGCAGCCAAGATGGGCAGGGGTCCTACAATGAGCAGTTCTTC
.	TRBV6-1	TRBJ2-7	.	CASSEAWQDYEQYF	TGTGCCAGCAGTGAAGCGTGGCAGGATTACGAGCAGTACTTC
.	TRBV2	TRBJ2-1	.	CASTRNNEQFF	TGTGCCAGCACGCGGAACAATGAGCAGTTCTTC
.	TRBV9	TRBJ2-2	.	CASFGENTGELFF	TGTGCCAGCTTTGGAGAGAACACCGGGGAGCTGTTTTTT
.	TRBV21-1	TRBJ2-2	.	CASSKALTSGRAQNTGELFF	TGTGCCAGCAGCAAAGCTCTGACTAGCGGGAGGGCCCAGAACACCGGGGAGCTGTTTTTT
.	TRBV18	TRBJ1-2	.	CASSPPGYGYTF	TGTGCCAGCTCACCACCCGGGTATGGCTACACCTTC
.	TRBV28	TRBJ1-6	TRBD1	CASSSGGGHYNSPLHF	TGTGCCAGCAGTTCAGGGGGCGGCCACTATAATTCACCCCTCCACTTT
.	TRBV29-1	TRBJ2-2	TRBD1	CSVLPGQGNTGELFF	TGCAGCGTTCTCCCGGGACAGGGAAACACCGGGGAGCTGTTTTTT
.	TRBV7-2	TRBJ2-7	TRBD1	CASSPTGGKTYEQYF	TGTGCCAGCAGCCCGACAGGGGGCAAGACCTACGAGCAGTACTTC
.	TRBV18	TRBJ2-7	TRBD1	CASSPAGTGRDEQYF	TGTGCCAGCTCACCGGCCGGGACAGGGCGTGACGAGCAGTACTTC
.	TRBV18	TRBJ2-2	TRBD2	CASSPGLAGGELFF	TGTGCCAGCTCACCAGGACTAGCGGGCGGGGAGCTGTTTTTT
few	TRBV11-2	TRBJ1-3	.	CASSLTGHSGNTIYF	TGTGCCAGCAGCTTAACAGGCCACTCTGGAAACACCATATATTTT
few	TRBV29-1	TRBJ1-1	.	CSVEETEEGVEAFF	TGCAGCGTTGAAGAGACAGAAGAAGGGGTTGAAGCTTTCTTT
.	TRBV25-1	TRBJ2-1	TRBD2	CASSEWREDNEQFF	TGTGCCAGCAGTGAGTGGCGGGAGGATAATGAGCAGTTCTTC
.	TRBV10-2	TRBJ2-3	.	CASSESPLTGISTDTQYF	TGCGCCAGCAGTGAGTCCCCTCTAACGGGGATTAGCACAGATACGCAGTATTTT
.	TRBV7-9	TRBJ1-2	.	CASSLAGRPAGEDGYTF	TGTGCCAGCAGCTTAGCGGGTCGCCCCGCTGGGGAGGATGGCTACACCTTC
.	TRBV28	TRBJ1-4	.	CASSSRTDPNEKLFF	TGTGCCAGCAGTTCCCGGACAGACCCGAATGAAAAACTGTTTTTT
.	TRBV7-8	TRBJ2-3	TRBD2	CASAKREGGDTQYF	TGTGCCAGCGCGAAGCGGGAGGGGGGGGATACGCAGTATTTT
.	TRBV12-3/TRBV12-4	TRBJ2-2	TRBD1	CASSRTGGELFF	TGTGCCAGCAGCAGGACAGGCGGGGAGCTGTTTTTT
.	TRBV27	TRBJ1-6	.	CASSLAPKSPPLHF	TGTGCCAGCAGTTTAGCACCTAAATCTCCACCCCTCCACTTT
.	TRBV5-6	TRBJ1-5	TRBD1	CASSQAGGYSNQPQHF	TGTGCCAGCAGCCAAGCAGGGGGATATAGCAATCAGCCCCAGCATTTT
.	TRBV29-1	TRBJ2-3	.	CSVDSGLAEITDTQYF	TGCAGCGTTGACTCCGGTTTAGCGGAAATCACAGATACGCAGTATTTT
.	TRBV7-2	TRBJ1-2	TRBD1	CASSRTGGDYGYTF	TGTGCCAGCAGCCGGACAGGGGGCGACTATGGCTACACCTTC
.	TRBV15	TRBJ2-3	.	CATSRDLTDTQYF	TGTGCCACCAGCAGAGATCTGACAGATACGCAGTATTTT
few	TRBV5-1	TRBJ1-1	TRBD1	CASSETGGTEAFF	TGCGCCAGCAGCGAGACAGGGGGCACTGAAGCTTTCTTT
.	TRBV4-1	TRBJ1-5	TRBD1	CASSQVQGVSQPQHF	TGCGCCAGCAGCCAAGTTCAGGGGGTTAGTCAGCCCCAGCATTTT
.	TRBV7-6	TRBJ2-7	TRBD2	CASSGGTSGRVDYEQYF	TGTGCCAGCAGCGGGGGGACTAGCGGGAGGGTTGACTACGAGCAGTACTTC
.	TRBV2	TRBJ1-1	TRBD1	CASSALQGTTEAFF	TGTGCCAGCAGTGCCTTACAGGGGACCACTGAAGCTTTCTTT
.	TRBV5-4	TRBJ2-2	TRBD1	CASSQGGTGNTGELFF	TGTGCCAGCAGCCAGGGCGGGACAGGAAACACCGGGGAGCTGTTTTTT
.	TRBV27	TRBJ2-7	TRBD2	CASSFSSGSYEQYF	TGTGCCAGCAGTTTTTCTAGCGGATCCTACGAGCAGTACTTC
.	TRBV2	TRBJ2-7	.	CASSETSGFLSYEQYF	TGTGCCAGCAGCGAAACCAGCGGGTTCCTCTCCTACGAGCAGTACTTC
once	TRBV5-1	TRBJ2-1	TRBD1	CASSRGQAGNEQFF	TGCGCCAGCAGCCGGGGACAGGCGGGGAATGAGCAGTTCTTC
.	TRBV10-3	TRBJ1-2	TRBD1	CAISVQGGYGYTF	TGTGCCATCAGTGTCCAGGGGGGCTATGGCTACACCTTC
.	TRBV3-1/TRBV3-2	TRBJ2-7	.	CASSQGTYGYEQYF	TGTGCCAGCAGCCAAGGTACTTACGGCTACGAGCAGTACTTC
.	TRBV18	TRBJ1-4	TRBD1	CASSLNAGTGREKLFF	TGTGCCAGCTCTCTAAACGCCGGGACAGGGCGAGAAAAACTGTTTTTT
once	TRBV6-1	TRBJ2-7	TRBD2	CASSVAGGPYEQYF	TGTGCCAGCAGTGTAGCGGGAGGTCCCTACGAGCAGTACTTC
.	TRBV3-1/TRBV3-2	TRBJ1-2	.	CASSQEGQADGYTF	TGTGCCAGCAGCCAAGAGGGGCAGGCGGATGGCTACACCTTC
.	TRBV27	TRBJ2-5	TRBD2	CASTPRRAGGYGETQYF	TGTGCCAGCACCCCGCGACGGGCGGGAGGGTATGGAGAGACCCAGTACTTC
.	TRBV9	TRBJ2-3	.	CASSVHSIITDTQYF	TGTGCCAGCAGCGTACACTCTATTATCACAGATACGCAGTATTTT
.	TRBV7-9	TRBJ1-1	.	CASSGGQNTEAFF	TGTGCCAGCAGCGGTGGACAGAACACTGAAGCTTTCTTT
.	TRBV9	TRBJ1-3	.	CASSPKPPDSSSGNTIYF	TGTGCCAGCAGCCCCAAACCTCCGGACTCGAGCTCTGGAAACACCATATATTTT
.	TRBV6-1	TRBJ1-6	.	CASSEFSLGEALVNSPLHF	TGTGCCAGCAGTGAATTCTCGCTGGGGGAGGCCTTAGTGAATTCACCCCTCCACTTT
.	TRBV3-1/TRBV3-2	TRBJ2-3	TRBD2	CASSQDGLGLGNTDTQYF	TGTGCCAGCAGCCAAGACGGTCTGGGACTAGGAAACACAGATACGCAGTATTTT
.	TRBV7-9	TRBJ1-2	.	CASSYDSGYGYTF	TGTGCCAGCAGCTACGACAGTGGTTATGGCTACACCTTC
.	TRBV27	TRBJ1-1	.	CASSLGGATEAFF	TGTGCCAGCAGTTTAGGGGGGGCGACTGAAGCTTTCTTT
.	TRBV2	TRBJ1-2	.	CASSEATGGYGYTF	TGTGCCAGCAGTGAAGCAACGGGGGGATATGGCTACACCTTC